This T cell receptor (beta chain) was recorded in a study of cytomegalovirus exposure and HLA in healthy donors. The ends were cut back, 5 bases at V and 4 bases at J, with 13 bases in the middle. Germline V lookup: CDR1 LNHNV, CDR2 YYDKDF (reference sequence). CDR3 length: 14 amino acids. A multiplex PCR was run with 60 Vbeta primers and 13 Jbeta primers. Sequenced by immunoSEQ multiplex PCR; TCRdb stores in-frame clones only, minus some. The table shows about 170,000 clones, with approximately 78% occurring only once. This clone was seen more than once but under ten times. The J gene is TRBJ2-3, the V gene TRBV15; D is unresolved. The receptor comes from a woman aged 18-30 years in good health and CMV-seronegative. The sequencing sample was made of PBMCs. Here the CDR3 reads CATSPRFVSDTQYF. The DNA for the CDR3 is TGTGCCACCAGCCCCCGTTTTGTGTCAGATACGCAGTATTTT.